This entry is about one T cell receptor beta chain. This sample is part of a study of blood T cell repertoires in COVID-19. In the study overall: Researchers got acute and convalescent COVID-19 samples from the United States, Italy and Spain.

Source study methods: Amplification from reference gene primers served as the basis for estimated nucleated cell counts. The method was immunoSEQ multiplex PCR; TCRdb's version includes in-frame clones alone and lacks a portion of them. V and J calls and clone size are copied from that table; D and trimming were computed from the DNA. The table has about 77,000 clones, around 90% seen once. Trimming cost V 8 bases and J 1 base, with 17 bases left between them. Germline CDR1 and CDR2: SNHLY and FYNNEI. This CDR3 spans 15 amino acids. The V gene is TRBV2, the J gene TRBJ1-1; D unclear. The sequencing sample was made of peripheral blood. The TCR comes from a woman of 80 years or more with active or convalescent COVID-19. The CDR3 sequence: CASGLLTGANTEAFF. CDR3 sequence (DNA): TGTGCCAGCGGACTCCTGACGGGCGCGAACACTGAAGCTTTCTTT.